Detailed here is one TCR beta chain. The sample originates from a study of blood T cell repertoires in COVID-19. Profiling relied on immunoSEQ multiplex PCR, and the TCRdb table lists in-frame clones only, not all of them. The sample has some 120,000 clones; around 80% are singletons. Germline CDR1 and CDR2: DFQATT and SNEGSKA (reference sequence). The length of the CDR3 is 14 residues. After removal of 6 bases from V and 2 bases from J, the junction contained 7 bases not matched to a gene. The chain is built from TRBV20-1 and TRBJ1-3; 7 bases fit TRBD1. This TCR was recovered from a man in his 70s with acute or convalescent COVID-19. Sequenced material: peripheral blood. CDR3: CSASRGPAGNTIYF. Written as DNA, the CDR3 is TGCAGTGCCAGTAGGGGGCCGGCTGGAAACACCATATATTTT.